This TCR beta chain emerged from a study of radiation and T cells in renal cell carcinoma. With 9 bases removed from V and 2 bases from J, the gap between germline ends came to 11 bases. There are 13 residues in the CDR3. Germline assignment: CDR1 SNHLY and CDR2 FYNNEI. Time point: baseline pretreatment blood. As for treatment: 15 Gy SBRT to primary tumor, nephrectomy 4 weeks later. TCRdb's copy holds only in-frame clones and misses some; the assay was immunoSEQ multiplex PCR. In the table there are 70,000 to 100,000 clones, 82% of which are singletons. The chain uses TRBV2 and TRBJ1-5; D ambiguous. This specimen consisted of blood, obtained from a patient whose treatment included radiotherapy and nephrectomy. This TCR was recovered from a man aged 55-75 years with renal cell carcinoma. CDR3 nucleotides: TGTGCCAGTTCTCCGCGGGGCAATCAGCCCCAGCATTTT. Translating gives CASSPRGNQPQHF. Full variable domain (missing parts from reference TRBV2 and TRBJ1-5): EPEVTQTPSHQVTQMGQEVILRCVPISNHLYFYWYRQILGQKVEFLVSFYNNEISEKSEIFDDQFSVERPDGSNFTLKIRSTKLEDSAMYFCASSPRGNQPQHFGDGTRLSIL.